A selection of T cell receptor beta chains follows, all from one sample in a study of T cells after yellow fever vaccination. Each CDR3 protein is one row after TCRdb ran MiXCR on the 5' RACE reads. The table records approximately 350,000 distinct CDR3 sequences, 11% of them present only once. Source: PBMCs, taken on the day of the first yellow fever vaccination. The receptors derive from a man between 18 and 29 years old who received the YFV17D yellow fever vaccine. CDR3s include the opening cysteine and the closing phenylalanine or tryptophan. The D gene is left open where the match is weak. Clone size is given for some rows only: seen once, a few or many times, or a class if the clone is expanded.

size	J	length	D	V	CDR3	DNA
-	TRBJ2-3	13	-	TRBV6-1	CASSMTLTDTQYF	TGTGCCAGCAGCATGACCCTCACAGATACGCAGTATTTT
few	TRBJ2-5	15	-	TRBV5-5	CASSLTRGWQETQYF	TGTGCCAGCAGCTTGACCAGGGGATGGCAAGAGACCCAGTACTTC
many	TRBJ1-5	15	-	TRBV28	CASRPDYYSNQPQHF	TGTGCCAGCAGACCAGATTACTATAGCAATCAGCCCCAGCATTTT
few	TRBJ1-5	13	-	TRBV7-9	CASSLRPNQPQHF	TGTGCCAGCAGCTTGAGGCCCAATCAGCCCCAGCATTTT
-	TRBJ2-2	17	-	TRBV6-2/TRBV6-3	CASSYPPQSVNTGELFF	TGTGCCAGCAGTTACCCCCCCCAGTCTGTGAACACCGGGGAGCTGTTTTTT
few	TRBJ2-7	15	TRBD1	TRBV12-3/TRBV12-4	CASSLGRGSSYEQYF	TGTGCCAGCAGTTTGGGCAGGGGGAGCTCCTACGAGCAGTACTTC
few	TRBJ1-1	14	TRBD1	TRBV6-5	CASSSETGFAEAFF	TGTGCCAGCAGTTCCGAGACAGGGTTCGCTGAAGCTTTCTTT
many	TRBJ2-7	16	TRBD2	TRBV4-2	CASSQITGTSGYEQYF	TGTGCCAGCAGCCAAATCACCGGGACTAGCGGCTACGAGCAGTACTTC
few	TRBJ2-3	16	-	TRBV6-5	CASSYSYGTATDTQYF	TGTGCCAGCAGTTACTCATACGGGACTGCCACAGATACGCAGTATTTT
many	TRBJ2-2	14	-	TRBV5-6	CASSLGVTTGELFF	TGTGCCAGCAGCTTGGGCGTGACCACCGGGGAGCTGTTTTTT
-	TRBJ2-5	16	-	TRBV3-1	CASSHGGGGSQETQYF	TGTGCCAGCAGCCATGGGGGCGGGGGTTCCCAAGAGACCCAGTACTTC
-	TRBJ2-7	13	-	TRBV7-2	CASSPQGGGEQYF	TGTGCCAGCAGCCCACAGGGAGGGGGCGAGCAGTACTTC
-	TRBJ1-1	13	-	TRBV6-1	CASSPQYYTEAFF	TGTGCCAGCAGTCCACAGTACTACACTGAAGCTTTCTTT